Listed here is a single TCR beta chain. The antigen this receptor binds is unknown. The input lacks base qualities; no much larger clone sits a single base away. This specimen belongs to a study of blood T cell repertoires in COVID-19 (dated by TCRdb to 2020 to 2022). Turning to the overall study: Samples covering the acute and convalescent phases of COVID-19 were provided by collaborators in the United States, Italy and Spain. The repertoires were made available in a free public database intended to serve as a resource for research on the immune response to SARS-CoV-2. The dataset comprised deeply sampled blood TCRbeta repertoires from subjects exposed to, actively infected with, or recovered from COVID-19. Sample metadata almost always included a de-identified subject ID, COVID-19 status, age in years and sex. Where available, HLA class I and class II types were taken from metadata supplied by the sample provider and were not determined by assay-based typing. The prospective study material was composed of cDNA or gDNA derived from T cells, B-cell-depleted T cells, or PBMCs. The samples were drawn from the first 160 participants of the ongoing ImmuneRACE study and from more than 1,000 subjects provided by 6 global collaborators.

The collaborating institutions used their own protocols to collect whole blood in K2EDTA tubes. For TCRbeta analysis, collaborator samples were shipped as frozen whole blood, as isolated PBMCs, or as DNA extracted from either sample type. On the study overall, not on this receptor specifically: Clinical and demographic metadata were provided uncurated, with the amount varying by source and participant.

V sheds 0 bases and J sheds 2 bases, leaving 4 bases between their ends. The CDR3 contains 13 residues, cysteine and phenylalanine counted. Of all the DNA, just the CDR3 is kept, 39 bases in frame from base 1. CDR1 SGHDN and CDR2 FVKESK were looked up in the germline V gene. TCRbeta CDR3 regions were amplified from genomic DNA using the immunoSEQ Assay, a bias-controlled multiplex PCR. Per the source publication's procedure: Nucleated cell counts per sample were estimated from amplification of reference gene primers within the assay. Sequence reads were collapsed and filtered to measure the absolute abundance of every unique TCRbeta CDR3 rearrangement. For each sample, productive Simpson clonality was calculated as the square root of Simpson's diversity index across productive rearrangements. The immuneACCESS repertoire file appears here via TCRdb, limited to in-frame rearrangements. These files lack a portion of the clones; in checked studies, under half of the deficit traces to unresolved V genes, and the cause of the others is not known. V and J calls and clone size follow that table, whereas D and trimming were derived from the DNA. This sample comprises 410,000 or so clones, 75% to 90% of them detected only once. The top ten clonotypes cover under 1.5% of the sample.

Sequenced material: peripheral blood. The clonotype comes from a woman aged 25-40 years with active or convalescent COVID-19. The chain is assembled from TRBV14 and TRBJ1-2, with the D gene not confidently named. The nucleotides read TGTGCCAGCAGCCAAGATCGGAACTATGGCTACACCTTC. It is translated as CASSQDRNYGYTF.